This section outlines one T cell receptor (beta chain) sequence together with its context. What it binds is not known. One entry per CDR3 protein results from TCRdb running MiXCR on the RT-PCR reads. Among some 850,000 distinct CDR3 sequences listed, approximately 17% were seen once. This specimen comes from a study of response to subunit inactivated influenza vaccine. Regarding the study as a whole: Seasonal influenza vaccination, on each occasion, was suggested by the authors to recruit few new T cells.

The origin of this receptor is a man aged 45-60 years who received an inactivated influenza vaccine. The sequences come from PBMCs from blood, collected approximately 5 days after vaccination.

CDR3 protein: CASGNFYEQYF. CDR3 nucleotide sequence: TGTGCCAGCGGGAATTTTTACGAGCAGTACTTC. The rearrangement joins TRBV12-3 or TRBV12-4 to TRBJ2-7, with no clear D. Trimming stripped 8 bases from V and 4 bases from J, with 9 bases between. The CDR3 totals 11 residues.